This T cell receptor beta chain originates from a study of cytomegalovirus exposure and HLA in healthy donors. Overall study results and limits: Cytomegalovirus status was reportedly diagnosed by the classifier with high specificity and sensitivity. The tendency of first-cohort TCR clusters to co-occur in the roughly 110 validation repertoires was the finding of a later analysis.

The repertoire was sequenced with immunoSEQ multiplex PCR; TCRdb's copy has only in-frame clones and lacks some. The sample carries roughly 65,000 clones, over 90% recorded once. V was pared by 3 bases and J by 4 bases, with 11 bases of the junction left unmatched. This CDR3 comprises 16 residues. CDR1 is SGHVS, CDR2 FNYEAQ, per germline. As concerns this clone: The antigen remains unidentified.

Specimen: PBMCs. The chain is built from TRBV7-6 and TRBJ2-5; TRBD2 matches 7 bases. The source of this sequence is a man between 18 and 35 years old in good health and CMV-seropositive. The DNA of the CDR3 is TGTGCCAGCAGCTTTGCGGGGAGCGGGGTGGGAGAGACCCAGTACTTC. Its translation is CASSFAGSGVGETQYF.